These T cell receptor beta chains were read from a single sample in a study of blood T cell repertoires in COVID-19. TCRdb's table, derived via immunoSEQ multiplex PCR, lists solely in-frame clones and lacks some. This sample yields some 130,000 clones, of which around 80% are seen a single time; 3% to 4.5% belongs to the top ten. The sequencing sample was made of peripheral blood. All receptors come from a man in his sixties with acute or convalescent COVID-19. Both conserved end residues are part of each CDR3. D genes are given only for firm matches. The size entry is marked missing in some rows and otherwise reads once, few, many or a size class.

V: TRBV28
size: -
D: -
J: TRBJ2-1
length: 12
CDR3: CATSLLQGWQFF
DNA: TGTGCCACCAGTCTTTTACAGGGCTGGCAGTTCTTC

V: TRBV6-5
size: -
D: TRBD1
J: TRBJ1-4
length: 14
CDR3: CASTSGQGGEKLFF
DNA: TGTGCCAGCACTTCAGGACAGGGTGGCGAAAAACTGTTTTTT

V: TRBV6-5
size: -
D: TRBD1
J: TRBJ1-5
length: 15
CDR3: CASSYSRQGLQPQHF
DNA: TGTGCCAGCAGTTACTCGAGACAGGGATTACAGCCCCAGCATTTT

V: TRBV2
size: -
D: -
J: TRBJ2-7
length: 14
CDR3: CASSGQVLSYEQYF
DNA: TGTGCCAGCAGTGGACAGGTTCTCTCCTACGAGCAGTACTTC

V: TRBV3-1/TRBV3-2
size: -
D: -
J: TRBJ1-4
length: 13
CDR3: CASRNSGGEKLFF
DNA: TGTGCCAGCAGAAATTCGGGGGGTGAAAAACTGTTTTTT

V: TRBV28
size: once
D: TRBD1
J: TRBJ1-1
length: 16
CDR3: CASSFSGQLMNTEAFF
DNA: TGTGCCAGCAGTTTCTCGGGACAGCTCATGAACACTGAAGCTTTCTTT

V: TRBV5-4
size: -
D: TRBD2
J: TRBJ2-1
length: 15
CDR3: CASSSQPTSAHEQFF
DNA: TGTGCCAGCAGCTCCCAACCGACTAGCGCGCATGAGCAGTTCTTC

V: TRBV27
size: -
D: -
J: TRBJ1-1
length: 14
CDR3: CASRLNSMNTEAFF
DNA: TGTGCCAGCAGGCTGAACAGCATGAACACTGAAGCTTTCTTT

V: TRBV2
size: -
D: -
J: TRBJ1-5
length: 13
CDR3: CASTGYSNQPQHF
DNA: TGTGCCAGCACCGGTTATAGCAATCAGCCCCAGCATTTT

V: TRBV14
size: -
D: -
J: TRBJ2-3
length: 16
CDR3: CASSPLGGGSTDTQYF
DNA: TGTGCCAGCAGCCCCTTGGGAGGCGGAAGCACAGATACGCAGTATTTT

V: TRBV6-6
size: -
D: TRBD1
J: TRBJ1-6
length: 13
CDR3: CASLRTGDSPLHF
DNA: TGTGCCAGCCTTCGGACAGGGGATTCACCCCTCCACTTT

V: TRBV5-5
size: -
D: TRBD2
J: TRBJ2-3
length: 14
CDR3: CASSRGESTDTQYF
DNA: TGTGCCAGCAGCCGGGGGGAAAGCACAGATACGCAGTATTTT

V: TRBV3-1/TRBV3-2
size: -
D: TRBD1
J: TRBJ2-2
length: 13
CDR3: CATQTGRTGELFF
DNA: TGTGCCACACAGACAGGGCGTACCGGGGAGCTGTTTTTT

V: TRBV3-1/TRBV3-2
size: -
D: TRBD1
J: TRBJ1-4
length: 16
CDR3: CASSLSSGTVNEKLFF
DNA: TGTGCCAGCAGCCTCAGTTCCGGGACAGTGAATGAAAAACTGTTTTTT

V: TRBV5-4
size: -
D: -
J: TRBJ1-2
length: 14
CDR3: CASSFASVDYGYTF
DNA: TGTGCCAGCAGCTTCGCATCAGTTGACTATGGCTACACCTTC

V: TRBV28
size: -
D: -
J: TRBJ1-2
length: 13
CDR3: CASSFGQNYGYTF
DNA: TGTGCCAGCAGTTTTGGTCAGAACTATGGCTACACCTTC

V: TRBV19
size: few
D: -
J: TRBJ1-4
length: 12
CDR3: CASSIGHEKLFF
DNA: TGTGCCAGTAGTATAGGGCATGAAAAACTGTTTTTT

V: TRBV5-1
size: -
D: -
J: TRBJ1-2
length: 12
CDR3: CASSPDSPLWTF
DNA: TGCGCCAGCAGTCCGGACAGCCCCTTGTGGACCTTC

V: TRBV19
size: -
D: TRBD1
J: TRBJ1-1
length: 15
CDR3: CASSLQGAMNTEAFF
DNA: TGTGCCAGTAGTCTACAGGGGGCTATGAACACTGAAGCTTTCTTT

V: TRBV9
size: few
D: -
J: TRBJ1-6
length: 12
CDR3: CASSQKNSPLHF
DNA: TGTGCCAGCAGCCAGAAGAATTCACCCCTCCACTTT

V: TRBV5-1
size: -
D: TRBD1
J: TRBJ1-1
length: 16
CDR3: CASSLDGQGDGTEAFF
DNA: TGCGCCAGCAGCTTGGATGGACAGGGGGATGGCACTGAAGCTTTCTTT

V: TRBV18
size: -
D: TRBD1
J: TRBJ1-1
length: 15
CDR3: CASSPTTGFGTEAFF
DNA: TGTGCCAGCTCACCGACGACAGGGTTCGGCACTGAAGCTTTCTTT

V: TRBV7-3
size: many
D: -
J: TRBJ1-2
length: 14
CDR3: CASSSLPGGVGYTF
DNA: TGTGCCAGCAGCTCCCTCCCGGGGGGGGTTGGCTACACCTTC

V: TRBV7-2
size: -
D: TRBD1
J: TRBJ2-7
length: 14
CDR3: CASSLATGGYEQYF
DNA: TGTGCCAGCAGCTTAGCCACAGGGGGCTACGAGCAGTACTTC

V: TRBV6-2/TRBV6-3
size: -
D: -
J: TRBJ1-1
length: 13
CDR3: CASSIGQPTEAFF
DNA: TGTGCCAGCAGCATCGGACAGCCTACTGAAGCTTTCTTT

V: TRBV2
size: -
D: TRBD1
J: TRBJ1-2
length: 12
CDR3: CASNRDSYGYTF
DNA: TGTGCCAGCAACCGGGACAGCTATGGCTACACCTTC

V: TRBV28
size: -
D: TRBD1
J: TRBJ1-4
length: 17
CDR3: CASSSTGDGLNNEKLFF
DNA: TGTGCCAGCAGCTCGACAGGGGATGGACTCAATAATGAAAAACTGTTTTTT

V: TRBV6-2/TRBV6-3
size: once
D: TRBD1
J: TRBJ2-3
length: 17
CDR3: CASSKRPGQTGTDTQYF
DNA: TGTGCCAGCAGTAAGAGACCGGGACAGACGGGCACAGATACGCAGTATTTT

V: TRBV27
size: -
D: TRBD2
J: TRBJ2-3
length: 12
CDR3: CASSEAGAPQYF
DNA: TGTGCCAGCAGTGAAGCGGGGGCCCCCCAGTATTTT

V: TRBV28
size: -
D: -
J: TRBJ1-2
length: 14
CDR3: CASSLPRHNYGYTF
DNA: TGTGCCAGCAGTTTGCCGCGGCACAACTATGGCTACACCTTC

V: TRBV7-6
size: -
D: -
J: TRBJ1-6
length: 16
CDR3: CASSSPGAGPNSPLHF
DNA: TGTGCCAGCAGCTCCCCGGGCGCAGGGCCTAATTCACCCCTCCACTTT

V: TRBV6-2/TRBV6-3
size: -
D: -
J: TRBJ2-6
length: 15
CDR3: CASSGQVSGANVLTF
DNA: TGTGCCAGCAGTGGACAAGTCTCTGGGGCCAACGTCCTGACTTTC

V: TRBV30
size: -
D: -
J: TRBJ1-1
length: 12
CDR3: CAWRGGWTEAFF
DNA: TGTGCCTGGAGGGGCGGGTGGACTGAAGCTTTCTTT

V: TRBV14
size: -
D: -
J: TRBJ2-3
length: 16
CDR3: CASSPPQGRGEGTQYF
DNA: TGTGCCAGCAGCCCCCCTCAAGGCAGGGGAGAAGGTACGCAGTATTTT

V: TRBV7-2
size: -
D: -
J: TRBJ2-2
length: 15
CDR3: CASSQRTRNTGELFF
DNA: TGTGCCAGCAGCCAGCGGACGAGAAACACCGGGGAGCTGTTTTTT

V: TRBV7-2
size: -
D: -
J: TRBJ2-1
length: 15
CDR3: CASSFLQVGGNEQFF
DNA: TGTGCCAGCAGCTTCCTCCAGGTAGGGGGCAATGAGCAGTTCTTC

V: TRBV6-2/TRBV6-3
size: -
D: -
J: TRBJ1-1
length: 15
CDR3: CASSSRQGLATEAFF
DNA: TGTGCCAGCAGTTCTCGGCAGGGCCTCGCTACTGAAGCTTTCTTT

V: TRBV9
size: few
D: TRBD1
J: TRBJ1-3
length: 15
CDR3: CASSVDGTGFDTIYF
DNA: TGTGCCAGCAGCGTAGACGGGACAGGGTTCGACACCATATATTTT

V: TRBV4-2
size: -
D: -
J: TRBJ1-4
length: 16
CDR3: CASSQDPRATNEKLFF
DNA: TGTGCCAGCAGCCAAGACCCCCGAGCAACTAATGAAAAACTGTTTTTT

V: TRBV14
size: -
D: TRBD1
J: TRBJ1-2
length: 17
CDR3: CASSHEFRTGGDYGYTF
DNA: TGTGCCAGCAGCCACGAATTCAGGACAGGGGGCGACTATGGCTACACCTTC

V: TRBV28
size: -
D: -
J: TRBJ1-2
length: 11
CDR3: CASSQGYGYTF
DNA: TGTGCCAGCAGCCAGGGATATGGCTACACCTTC

V: TRBV7-3
size: once
D: -
J: TRBJ2-1
length: 14
CDR3: CASSLRPSYNEQFF
DNA: TGTGCCAGCAGCCTCCGTCCCAGCTACAATGAGCAGTTCTTC

V: TRBV9
size: -
D: TRBD1
J: TRBJ2-3
length: 16
CDR3: CASSALQGTRTDTQYF
DNA: TGTGCCAGCAGCGCCCTACAGGGGACCCGCACAGATACGCAGTATTTT

V: TRBV6-2/TRBV6-3
size: few
D: TRBD1
J: TRBJ2-7
length: 17
CDR3: CASSRRGLRQGWREQYF
DNA: TGTGCCAGCAGCCGGCGAGGCCTTCGACAGGGTTGGCGCGAGCAGTACTTC

V: TRBV4-1
size: few
D: TRBD1
J: TRBJ2-3
length: 16
CDR3: CASSPAGTGLTDTQYF
DNA: TGCGCCAGCAGCCCGGCCGGGACAGGGCTCACAGATACGCAGTATTTT

V: TRBV30
size: -
D: TRBD1
J: TRBJ1-2
length: 15
CDR3: CAWRSDRGVSYGYTF
DNA: TGTGCCTGGAGATCCGACAGGGGAGTCTCCTATGGCTACACCTTC

V: TRBV28
size: once
D: -
J: TRBJ1-3
length: 15
CDR3: CASSSSPVSGNTIYF
DNA: TGTGCCAGCAGTAGCTCACCCGTCTCTGGAAACACCATATATTTT

V: TRBV19
size: -
D: TRBD1
J: TRBJ2-1
length: 15
CDR3: CASSNRGYSYNEQFF
DNA: TGTGCCAGTAGTAACAGGGGTTACTCCTACAATGAGCAGTTCTTC

V: TRBV28
size: -
D: -
J: TRBJ2-2
length: 15
CDR3: CASTPGQGWSGELFF
DNA: TGTGCCAGCACCCCGGGGCAGGGGTGGTCCGGGGAGCTGTTTTTT

V: TRBV6-2/TRBV6-3
size: -
D: -
J: TRBJ2-7
length: 13
CDR3: CASSSQGLGEQYF
DNA: TGTGCCAGCAGTTCGCAGGGGCTCGGCGAGCAGTACTTC

V: TRBV6-2/TRBV6-3
size: few
D: -
J: TRBJ1-5
length: 15
CDR3: CASSYGLTSNQPQHF
DNA: TGTGCCAGCAGTTACGGCCTCACTAGCAATCAGCCCCAGCATTTT

V: TRBV5-5
size: -
D: TRBD2
J: TRBJ2-5
length: 16
CDR3: CASSSGLAGDRETQYF
DNA: TGTGCCAGCAGCTCGGGACTAGCGGGAGACAGGGAGACCCAGTACTTC

V: TRBV7-9
size: few
D: -
J: TRBJ2-2
length: 14
CDR3: CASSIGQSTGELFF
DNA: TGTGCCAGCAGCATTGGACAGTCTACCGGGGAGCTGTTTTTT

V: TRBV28
size: -
D: -
J: TRBJ2-7
length: 19
CDR3: CASSLRTRGLTIVGVGQYF
DNA: TGTGCCAGCAGTTTAAGGACGAGGGGGTTAACGATCGTAGGTGTCGGGCAGTACTTC

V: TRBV28
size: few
D: -
J: TRBJ1-5
length: 13
CDR3: CASKAGVNQPQHF
DNA: TGTGCCAGCAAAGCAGGGGTCAATCAGCCCCAGCATTTT